The T cell receptor beta chain described here comes from a study of blood T cell repertoires in COVID-19. Across the whole study: T cells, B-cell-depleted T cells, or PBMCs provided the cDNA or gDNA that served as material.

Generated by immunoSEQ multiplex PCR, the TCRdb table keeps only in-frame clones and is missing some. The sample yields about 160,000 clones, 65% to 85% seen once. The CDR3 is 16 residues long. V lost 5 bases and J lost 1, with 17 bases in between. Germline CDR1 is MNHEY and CDR2 is SVGEGT. The material sequenced was peripheral blood. This sequence originates from a woman between 55 and 75 years old with acute or convalescent COVID-19. This chain uses TRBV6-2 or TRBV6-3 with TRBJ1-1, with D hard to call. The CDR3 loop is CASSPLSNRQNTEAFF. CDR3 sequence (DNA): TGTGCCAGCAGTCCCCTCTCAAACCGACAGAACACTGAAGCTTTCTTT.